This entry describes one T cell receptor (beta chain). Antigen: not known. The data were taken from a study of OX40 agonist ivuxolimab in advanced cancers. Study context: The study gave patients intravenous ivuxolimab at 0.01 to 10 mg/kg every 2 weeks.

Overall study findings and caveats: Among expanded peripheral T cells, antigen specificity went undetermined.

Only in-frame clones appear in the TCRdb table, and some are missing; sequencing was by immunoSEQ multiplex PCR. The table has tens of thousands of clones, around nine tenths seen once. Germline values: CDR1 KGHSH, CDR2 LQKENI. The V and J ends lost 4 bases and 10 bases, in that order; junction bases with no gene match: 22. CDR3 size: 18 residues. The clonotype was recovered from an adult with an advanced solid tumor such as melanoma, head and neck, liver or kidney cancer. The J gene is TRBJ2-5, the V gene TRBV18; 9 bases are a match to TRBD2. The specimen was CD4+ or CD8+ T cells sorted from blood, collected in a trial of the OX40 agonist ivuxolimab. CDR3 DNA: TGTGCCAGCTCACGAAACGAGGTCGGAGCGGGGGGATCAGGGGACCAGTACTTC. This codes for CASSRNEVGAGGSGDQYF.